This T cell receptor beta chain was documented in a study of blood T cell repertoires in COVID-19. The assay was immunoSEQ multiplex PCR, and TCRdb's table has in-frame clones only and misses some. The data show some 200,000 clones, more than 65% seen once. Between the trimmed V and J ends, which lost 1 base and 3 bases, there was a span of 13 bases. This CDR3 is 16 amino acids long. The germline V gene has CDR1 SEHNR and CDR2 FQNEAQ (reference sequence). The clonotype was recovered from a woman in her 30s who had recovered from COVID-19. The chain is built from TRBV7-9 and TRBJ2-1, with D perhaps matching TRBD2 (6 bases). The sample taken for sequencing was peripheral blood. In DNA form, the CDR3 reads TGTGCCAGCAGCTTAGGACTGGGGGGAGACTACAATGAGCAGTTCTTC. Amino acids: CASSLGLGGDYNEQFF.